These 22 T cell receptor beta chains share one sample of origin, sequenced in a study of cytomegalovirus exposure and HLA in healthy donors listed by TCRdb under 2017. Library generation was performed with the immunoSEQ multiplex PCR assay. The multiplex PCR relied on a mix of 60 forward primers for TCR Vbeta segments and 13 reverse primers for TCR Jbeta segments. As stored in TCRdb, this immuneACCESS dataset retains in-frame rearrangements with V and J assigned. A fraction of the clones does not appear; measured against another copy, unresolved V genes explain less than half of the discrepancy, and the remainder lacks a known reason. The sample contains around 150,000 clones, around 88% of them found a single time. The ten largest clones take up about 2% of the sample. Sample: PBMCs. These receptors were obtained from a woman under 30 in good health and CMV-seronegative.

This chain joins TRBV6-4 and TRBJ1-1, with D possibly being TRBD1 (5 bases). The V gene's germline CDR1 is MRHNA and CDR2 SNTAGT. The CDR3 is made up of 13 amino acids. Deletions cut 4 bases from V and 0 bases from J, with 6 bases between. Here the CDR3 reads CASSAGMNTEAFF. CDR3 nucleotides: TGTGCCAGCAGTGCAGGGATGAACACTGAAGCTTTCTTT.

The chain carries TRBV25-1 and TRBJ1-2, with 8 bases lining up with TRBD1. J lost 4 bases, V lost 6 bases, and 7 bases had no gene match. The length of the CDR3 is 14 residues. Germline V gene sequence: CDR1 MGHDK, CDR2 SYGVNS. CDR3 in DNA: TGTGCCAGCAGGAGCCCAGGGGGCAGCTATGGCTACACCTTC. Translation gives CASRSPGGSYGYTF.

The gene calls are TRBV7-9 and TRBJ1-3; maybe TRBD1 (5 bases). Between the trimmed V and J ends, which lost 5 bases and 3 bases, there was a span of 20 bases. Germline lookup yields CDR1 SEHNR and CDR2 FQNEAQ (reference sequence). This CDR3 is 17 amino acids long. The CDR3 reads CASSHLGQGSFGNTIYF. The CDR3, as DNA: TGTGCCAGCAGCCACTTGGGGCAGGGCTCATTTGGAAACACCATATATTTT.

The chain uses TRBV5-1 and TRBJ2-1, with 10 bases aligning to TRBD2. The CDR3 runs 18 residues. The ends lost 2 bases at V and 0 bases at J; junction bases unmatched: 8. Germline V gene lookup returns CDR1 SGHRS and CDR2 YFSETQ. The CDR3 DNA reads TGCGCCAGCAGCTTACTAGCGGGGAGCCTTTACTCCTACAATGAGCAGTTCTTC. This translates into CASSLLAGSLYSYNEQFF.

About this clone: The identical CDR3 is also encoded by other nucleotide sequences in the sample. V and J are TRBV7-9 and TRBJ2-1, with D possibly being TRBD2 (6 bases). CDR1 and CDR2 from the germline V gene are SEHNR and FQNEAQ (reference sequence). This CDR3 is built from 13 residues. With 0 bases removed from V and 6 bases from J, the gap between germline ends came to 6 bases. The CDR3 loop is CASSLAGGNEQFF. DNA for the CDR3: TGTGCCAGCAGCTTAGCGGGGGGCAATGAGCAGTTCTTC.

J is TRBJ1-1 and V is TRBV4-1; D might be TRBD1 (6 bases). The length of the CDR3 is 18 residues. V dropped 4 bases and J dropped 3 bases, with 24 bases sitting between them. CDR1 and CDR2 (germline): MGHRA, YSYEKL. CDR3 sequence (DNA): TGCGCCAGCAGCCGACAGGTGGGACATTTAGTCTGGGACACTGAAGCTTTCTTT. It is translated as CASSRQVGHLVWDTEAFF.

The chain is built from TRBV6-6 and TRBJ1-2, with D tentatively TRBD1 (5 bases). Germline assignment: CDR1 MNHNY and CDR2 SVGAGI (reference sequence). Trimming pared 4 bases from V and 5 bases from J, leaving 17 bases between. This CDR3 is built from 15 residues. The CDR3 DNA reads TGTGCCAGCAGTTTACTCATCGCGCAGGGATATGGCTACACCTTC. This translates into CASSLLIAQGYGYTF.

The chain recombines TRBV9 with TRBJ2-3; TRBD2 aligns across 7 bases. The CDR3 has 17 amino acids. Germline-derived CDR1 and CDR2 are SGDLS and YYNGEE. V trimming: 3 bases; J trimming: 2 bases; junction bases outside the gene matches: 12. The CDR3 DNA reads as TGTGCCAGCAGCGCGGGGGGACCCCAAGGGGCCACAGATACGCAGTATTTT. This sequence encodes CASSAGGPQGATDTQYF. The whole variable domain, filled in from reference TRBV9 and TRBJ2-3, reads DSGVTQTPKHLITATGQRVTLRCSPRSGDLSVYWYQQSLDQGLQFLIQYYNGEERAKGNILERFSAQQFPDLHSELNLSSLELGDSALYFCASSAGGPQGATDTQYFGPGTRLTVL.

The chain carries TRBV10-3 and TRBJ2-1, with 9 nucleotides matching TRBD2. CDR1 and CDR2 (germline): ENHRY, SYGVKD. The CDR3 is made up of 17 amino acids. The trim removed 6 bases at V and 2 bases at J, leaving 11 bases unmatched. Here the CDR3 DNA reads TGTGCCATCAGAAACCAAGCGGGGGGCAATACCTACAATGAGCAGTTCTTC. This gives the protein CAIRNQAGGNTYNEQFF.

Here the CDR3 DNA reads TGCGCCAGCAGTGGGTTACGGGTGGAAGCTGAAGCTTTCTTT. Protein sequence: CASSGLRVEAEAFF. V usage is TRBV10-2 and J usage is TRBJ1-1, with D hard to call. Germline V gene data show CDR1 as WSHSY and CDR2 as SAAADI. V lost 4 bases and J 6 bases, leaving 15 bases between the germline ends. The CDR3 is 14 amino acids.

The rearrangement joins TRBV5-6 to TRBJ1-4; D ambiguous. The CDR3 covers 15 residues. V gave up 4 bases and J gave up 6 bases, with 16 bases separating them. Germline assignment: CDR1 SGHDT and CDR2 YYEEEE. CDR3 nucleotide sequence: TGTGCCAGCAGCGCTGTGGGCGAGTCAGATGAAAAACTGTTTTTT. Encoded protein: CASSAVGESDEKLFF.

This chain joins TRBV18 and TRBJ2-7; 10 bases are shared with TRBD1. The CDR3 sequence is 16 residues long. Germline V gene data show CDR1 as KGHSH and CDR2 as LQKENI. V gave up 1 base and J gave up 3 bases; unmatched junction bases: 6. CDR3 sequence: CASSPQVGDRGYEQYF. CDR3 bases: TGTGCCAGCTCACCACAGGTTGGGGACAGGGGCTACGAGCAGTACTTC.

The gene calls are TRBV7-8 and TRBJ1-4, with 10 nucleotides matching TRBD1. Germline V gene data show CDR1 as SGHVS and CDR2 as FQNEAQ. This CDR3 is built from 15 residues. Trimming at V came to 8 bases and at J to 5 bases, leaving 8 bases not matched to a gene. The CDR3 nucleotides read TGTGCCAGCCAACCCCCGGGACAGGGGAATGAAAAACTGTTTTTT. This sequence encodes CASQPPGQGNEKLFF.

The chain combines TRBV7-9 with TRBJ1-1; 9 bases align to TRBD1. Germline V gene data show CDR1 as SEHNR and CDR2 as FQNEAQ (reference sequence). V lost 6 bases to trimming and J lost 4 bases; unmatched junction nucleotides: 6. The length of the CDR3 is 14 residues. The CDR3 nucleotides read TGTGCCAGCAGACTTCTGACAGGGGGCACTGAAGCTTTCTTT. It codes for CASRLLTGGTEAFF.

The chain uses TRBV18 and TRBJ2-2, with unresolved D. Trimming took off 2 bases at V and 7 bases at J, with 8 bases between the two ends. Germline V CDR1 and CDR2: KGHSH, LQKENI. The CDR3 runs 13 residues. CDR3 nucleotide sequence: TGTGCCAGCTCACCAGTGCCCGGCGGGGAGCTGTTTTTT. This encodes CASSPVPGGELFF.

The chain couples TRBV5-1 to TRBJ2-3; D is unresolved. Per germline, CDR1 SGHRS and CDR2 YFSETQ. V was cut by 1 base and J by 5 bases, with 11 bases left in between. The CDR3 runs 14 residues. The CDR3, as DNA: TGCGCCAGCAGCTTGAGGTCGTCGGGAGATACGCAGTATTTT. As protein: CASSLRSSGDTQYF. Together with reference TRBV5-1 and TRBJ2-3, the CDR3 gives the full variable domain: KAGVTQTPRYLIKTRGQQVTLSCSPISGHRSVSWYQQTPGQGLQFLFEYFSETQRNKGNFPGRFSGRQFSNSRSEMNVSTLELGDSALYLCASSLRSSGDTQYFGPGTRLTVL.

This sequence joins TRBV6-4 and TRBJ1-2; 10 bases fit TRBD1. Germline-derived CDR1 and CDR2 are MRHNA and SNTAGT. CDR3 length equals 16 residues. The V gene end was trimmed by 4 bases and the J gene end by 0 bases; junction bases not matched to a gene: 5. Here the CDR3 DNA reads TGTGCCAGCAGTGCTGACAGGGGGCTCACTAACTATGGCTACACCTTC. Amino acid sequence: CASSADRGLTNYGYTF.

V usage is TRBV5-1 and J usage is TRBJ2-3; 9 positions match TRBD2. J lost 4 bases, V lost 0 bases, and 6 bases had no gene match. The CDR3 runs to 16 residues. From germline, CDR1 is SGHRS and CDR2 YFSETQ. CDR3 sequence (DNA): TGCGCCAGCAGCTTGGCGTCGCGGGGGGGGCCAGATACGCAGTATTTT. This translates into CASSLASRGGPDTQYF.

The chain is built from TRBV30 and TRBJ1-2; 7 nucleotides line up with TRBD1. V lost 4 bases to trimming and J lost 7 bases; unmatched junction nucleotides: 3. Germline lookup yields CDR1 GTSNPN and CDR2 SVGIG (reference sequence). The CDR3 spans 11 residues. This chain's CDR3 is CAWNRGGGYTF. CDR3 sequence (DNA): TGTGCCTGGAACAGGGGCGGTGGCTACACCTTC.

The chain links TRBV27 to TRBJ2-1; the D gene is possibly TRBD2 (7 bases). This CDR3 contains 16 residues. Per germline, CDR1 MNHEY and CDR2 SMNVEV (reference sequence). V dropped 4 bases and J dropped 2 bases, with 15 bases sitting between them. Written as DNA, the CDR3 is TGTGCCAGCAGTTGGGGGGAGGGGGGCGCCTACAATGAGCAGTTCTTC. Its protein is CASSWGEGGAYNEQFF.

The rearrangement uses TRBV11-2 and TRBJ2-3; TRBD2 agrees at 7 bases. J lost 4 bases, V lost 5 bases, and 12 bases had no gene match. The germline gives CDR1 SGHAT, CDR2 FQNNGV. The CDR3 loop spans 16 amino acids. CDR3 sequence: CASSPSMRESSDTQYF. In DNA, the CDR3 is TGTGCCAGCAGCCCCTCTATGCGGGAGTCGTCAGATACGCAGTATTTT.

CDR3 sequence: CSARDRTYEQYF. In nucleotides, the CDR3 is TGCAGCGCCAGGGACAGGACTTACGAGCAGTACTTC. The chain carries TRBV29-1 and TRBJ2-5, with TRBD1 matching over 8 bases. The DNA end is more similar to TRBJ2-7, so the J call may be wrong. Germline CDR1 and CDR2: SQVTM and ANQGSEA. CDR3 length: 12 residues.